This T cell receptor (beta chain) was documented in a study of blood T cell repertoires in COVID-19. Here immunoSEQ multiplex PCR was the method, and the copy in TCRdb shows in-frame clones only, minus some. The table records about 130,000 clones, around 82% of them present only once. J lost 1 base, V lost 5 bases, and 4 bases had no gene match. The CDR3 contains 15 residues. Germline lookup yields CDR1 SGHNT and CDR2 YYREEE (reference sequence). This TCR was recovered from a woman aged 45-65 years who had recovered from COVID-19. The specimen was PBMCs or T cells enriched from blood (not recorded which). The J gene is TRBJ2-1, the V gene TRBV5-4; TRBD1 aligns across 9 bases. The CDR3 sequence is CASSLDRGSYNEQFF. The CDR3 bases are TGTGCCAGCAGTCTGGACAGGGGATCCTACAATGAGCAGTTCTTC.